These T cell receptor beta chains were read from a single sample in a study of blood T cell repertoires in COVID-19. TCRdb's table, derived via immunoSEQ multiplex PCR, lists solely in-frame clones and lacks some. This table holds 90,000 to 130,000 clones, roughly 80% found once. Sequencing was carried out using peripheral blood. The receptors shown here come from a woman aged 55 to 70 with acute or convalescent COVID-19. The CDR3 runs from the conserved cysteine through the conserved F or W. The D gene is left open where the match is weak. Only some rows state a clone size, as once, few, many or a class for expanded clones.

clone_size,j_call,v_call,d_call,cdr3_aa,cdr3_nt
NA,TRBJ2-7,TRBV5-6,TRBD2,CASSWGGSEQYF,TGTGCCAGCAGCTGGGGGGGATCCGAGCAGTACTTC
NA,TRBJ1-5,TRBV2,NA,CASSDGAQPQHF,TGTGCCAGCAGTGATGGGGCCCAGCCCCAGCATTTT
NA,TRBJ1-1,TRBV6-2/TRBV6-3,NA,CASSPTDGGRAFF,TGTGCCAGCAGTCCCACCGACGGGGGGCGAGCTTTCTTT
NA,TRBJ1-5,TRBV5-6,NA,CASSPRAGQPQHF,TGTGCCAGCAGCCCCAGGGCGGGACAGCCCCAGCATTTT
NA,TRBJ1-1,TRBV28,NA,CASSPTAEVNTEAFF,TGTGCCAGCAGTCCGACAGCCGAAGTGAACACTGAAGCTTTCTTT
NA,TRBJ2-5,TRBV18,NA,CASSPPTGVETQYF,TGTGCCAGCTCACCACCGACGGGGGTGGAGACCCAGTACTTC
NA,TRBJ1-2,TRBV28,TRBD1,CASSPTLGQGFGYTF,TGTGCCAGCAGCCCCACCCTGGGACAGGGGTTTGGCTACACCTTC
NA,TRBJ1-5,TRBV5-6,NA,CASSLGVQGDQPQHF,TGTGCCAGCAGCTTGGGGGTACAGGGAGATCAGCCCCAGCATTTT
NA,TRBJ1-1,TRBV5-1,NA,CASSLGGGNTEAFF,TGCGCCAGCAGCTTAGGAGGAGGTAACACTGAAGCTTTCTTT
NA,TRBJ1-3,TRBV5-6,NA,CASSLRDNIYF,TGTGCCAGCAGCTTGAGGGACAACATATATTTT
NA,TRBJ2-1,TRBV5-1,TRBD1,CASSSGTGGSLSSYNEQFF,TGCGCCAGCAGTTCCGGGACAGGGGGCTCCCTAAGCTCCTACAATGAGCAGTTCTTC
NA,TRBJ1-2,TRBV28,NA,CASSIAGINYGYTF,TGTGCCAGCAGTATAGCAGGGATCAACTATGGCTACACCTTC
NA,TRBJ2-7,TRBV24-1,NA,CATSEGGTSREQYF,TGTGCCACCAGTGAGGGGGGGACATCGCGGGAGCAGTACTTC
NA,TRBJ2-1,TRBV4-3,NA,CASSQGILGDEQFF,TGCGCCAGCAGCCAAGGGATCCTCGGGGATGAGCAGTTCTTC
NA,TRBJ2-1,TRBV23-1,TRBD2,CASSPGGQVYNEQFF,TGCGCCAGCAGTCCGGGGGGGCAAGTCTACAATGAGCAGTTCTTC
NA,TRBJ1-1,TRBV7-3,NA,CASSPAGQGTEAFF,TGTGCCAGCAGTCCCGCCGGTCAGGGTACTGAAGCTTTCTTT
once,TRBJ2-2,TRBV4-1,NA,CASSQAVTTGELFF,TGCGCCAGCAGCCAAGCAGTTACCACCGGGGAGCTGTTTTTT
NA,TRBJ2-1,TRBV3-1/TRBV3-2,TRBD2,CASSQFLAGGHEQFF,TGTGCCAGCAGCCAATTTCTTGCGGGGGGTCACGAGCAGTTCTTC
NA,TRBJ1-5,TRBV7-8,NA,CASSKTGPDQPQHF,TGTGCCAGCAGTAAAACAGGGCCCGATCAGCCCCAGCATTTT
NA,TRBJ1-6,TRBV5-1,TRBD1,CASSLVPGTANSPLHF,TGCGCCAGCAGCTTGGTCCCCGGGACAGCCAATTCACCCCTCCACTTT
NA,TRBJ1-6,TRBV5-1,NA,CASSLGDGNSPLHF,TGCGCCAGCAGCTTGGGTGACGGGAATTCACCCCTCCACTTT
NA,TRBJ1-6,TRBV15,NA,CATGRYNSPLHF,TGTGCCACCGGGCGTTATAATTCACCCCTCCACTTT
NA,TRBJ1-2,TRBV4-3,NA,CASSQGQARYGYTF,TGCGCCAGCAGCCAAGGTCAGGCAAGGTATGGCTACACCTTC
NA,TRBJ2-5,TRBV12-3/TRBV12-4,NA,CASSLGPQETQYF,TGTGCCAGCAGTTTAGGGCCACAAGAGACCCAGTACTTC
NA,TRBJ2-5,TRBV6-5,NA,CASSTQRGKRETQYF,TGTGCCAGCAGTACCCAAAGGGGAAAGAGAGAGACCCAGTACTTC
NA,TRBJ2-2,TRBV5-1,TRBD2,CASSSSGGATGELFF,TGCGCCAGCAGCTCTAGCGGGGGGGCCACCGGGGAGCTGTTTTTT
NA,TRBJ2-7,TRBV11-2,NA,CASSLDLVPPRHEQYF,TGTGCCAGCAGCTTAGATTTAGTCCCTCCTAGACACGAGCAGTACTTC
NA,TRBJ1-2,TRBV24-1,NA,CATSDGEVPNYGYTF,TGTGCCACCAGTGATGGGGAGGTCCCGAACTATGGCTACACCTTC
NA,TRBJ2-5,TRBV5-1,NA,CASNTHSGGPNRWEETQYF,TGCGCCAGCAACACCCACAGTGGAGGCCCCAACCGATGGGAAGAGACCCAGTACTTC
NA,TRBJ1-4,TRBV7-9,TRBD1,CASSGTVNEKLFF,TGTGCCAGCTCCGGGACAGTTAATGAAAAACTGTTTTTT
few,TRBJ1-2,TRBV14,NA,CASSQVGNYGYTF,TGTGCCAGCAGCCAAGTCGGTAACTATGGCTACACCTTC
NA,TRBJ2-3,TRBV9,NA,CASSVGSWGRDTDTQYF,TGTGCCAGCAGCGTAGGGTCGTGGGGCAGGGATACAGATACGCAGTATTTT
NA,TRBJ2-3,TRBV5-1,NA,CASSFVDSSTDTQYF,TGCGCCAGCAGCTTCGTGGACAGTAGCACAGATACGCAGTATTTT
once,TRBJ2-3,TRBV27,NA,CASSSRGRTDTQYF,TGTGCCAGCAGTTCCAGGGGGAGGACAGATACGCAGTATTTT
NA,TRBJ2-7,TRBV6-5,TRBD1,CASSYGGRGSFDEQYF,TGTGCCAGCAGTTACGGGGGCAGGGGGTCCTTTGACGAGCAGTACTTC
NA,TRBJ2-7,TRBV7-8,TRBD1,CASSPGTGGRYEQYF,TGTGCCAGCAGCCCCGGGACAGGGGGCCGCTACGAGCAGTACTTC
NA,TRBJ2-7,TRBV11-2,NA,CASSPPRGSSSYEQYF,TGTGCCAGCAGCCCCCCCAGGGGCTCGAGCTCCTACGAGCAGTACTTC
once,TRBJ2-5,TRBV27,NA,CASSLEGVEQETQYF,TGTGCCAGCAGTTTGGAAGGGGTCGAGCAAGAGACCCAGTACTTC
many,TRBJ1-4,TRBV30,NA,CAWSANSGGEKLFF,TGTGCCTGGAGCGCCAATAGCGGTGGTGAAAAACTGTTTTTT
NA,TRBJ1-2,TRBV19,TRBD1,CASRSLDRNYGYTF,TGTGCCAGTAGATCCTTGGACAGGAACTATGGCTACACCTTC
NA,TRBJ2-2,TRBV25-1,TRBD2,CASSELSGGNTGELFF,TGTGCCAGCAGTGAACTTAGCGGGGGGAACACCGGGGAGCTGTTTTTT
NA,TRBJ1-1,TRBV9,TRBD1,CASSAAGDRGIAEAFF,TGTGCCAGCAGCGCAGCGGGGGACAGGGGGATCGCTGAAGCTTTCTTT
NA,TRBJ1-2,TRBV2,NA,CASTGLDRDDTF,TGTGCCAGCACCGGCCTTGACAGAGACGACACCTTC
few,TRBJ2-7,TRBV28,NA,CASSSGTYEQYF,TGTGCCAGCAGTTCGGGTACCTACGAGCAGTACTTC
NA,TRBJ2-5,TRBV2,TRBD1,CASSGDRGLETQYF,TGTGCCAGCAGTGGGGACAGGGGCTTGGAGACCCAGTACTTC
NA,TRBJ2-1,TRBV11-3,TRBD2,CASSPLAGENEQFF,TGTGCCAGCAGCCCGCTAGCGGGGGAAAATGAGCAGTTCTTC
NA,TRBJ1-2,TRBV7-9,TRBD1,CASSLGLGQGAPNYGYTF,TGTGCCAGCAGCTTAGGACTGGGACAGGGGGCCCCTAACTATGGCTACACCTTC
NA,TRBJ1-2,TRBV4-3,TRBD1,CASSQTGTNYGYTF,TGCGCCAGCAGCCAGACAGGGACCAACTATGGCTACACCTTC
NA,TRBJ1-5,TRBV6-1,TRBD1,CASSGTTGVGNEQPQHF,TGTGCCAGCAGTGGAACCACAGGGGTCGGCAATGAACAGCCCCAGCATTTT
NA,TRBJ2-1,TRBV12-3/TRBV12-4,NA,CASSFGEINEQFF,TGTGCCAGCAGTTTTGGGGAGATCAATGAGCAGTTCTTC
NA,TRBJ2-1,TRBV19,TRBD2,CASSTSSGGPSSYNEQFF,TGTGCCAGTAGTACCTCTAGCGGGGGGCCCAGCTCCTACAATGAGCAGTTCTTC